Listed below are T cell receptor beta chains from one sample, sequenced in a study of low-dose radiotherapy and immunotherapy resistance in tumors. TCRdb called the reads again in MiXCR, with one record for every CDR3 protein. This sample has fewer than 110,000 distinct CDR3 sequences, with more than 20% found just once. Sequencing was performed on PBMCs, taken after low-dose radiotherapy plus immunotherapy. These TCRs come from a male donor with prostate cancer. CDR3s include the opening cysteine and the closing phenylalanine or tryptophan. Each record gives: V gene, J gene, clone size, D gene, CDR3 DNA, CDR3 protein. The D gene is left open where the match is weak. Rows give clone size only sometimes, using once, few, many, or a class for an expanded clone.

V: TRBV6-5
J: TRBJ1-1
size: many
D: .
DNA: TGTGCCAGCAGTTACTCGAGGTGGGGGGGGGCGCTGGCTTTCTTT
CDR3: CASSYSRWGGALAFF

V: TRBV9
J: TRBJ1-1
size: many
D: .
DNA: TGTGCCAGCAGCGCCTATCAGAACACTGAAGCTTTCTTT
CDR3: CASSAYQNTEAFF

V: TRBV5-8
J: TRBJ1-2
size: many
D: .
DNA: TGTGCCAGCGCGATTGTCGGAATGAGCGGCTACACCTTC
CDR3: CASAIVGMSGYTF

V: TRBV29-1
J: TRBJ1-1
size: many
D: .
DNA: TGCAGCGTTGAATCGTACTCTGAAGCTTTCTTT
CDR3: CSVESYSEAFF

V: TRBV10-3
J: TRBJ1-2
size: few
D: TRBD1
DNA: TGTGCCATCAGTGGACAGGGATCTAACTATGGCTACACCTTC
CDR3: CAISGQGSNYGYTF

V: TRBV5-6
J: TRBJ2-3
size: many
D: TRBD1
DNA: TGTGCCAGCAGCGTGCTGGGACAGGGGGCGGCAGATACGCAGTATTTT
CDR3: CASSVLGQGAADTQYF

V: TRBV11-3
J: TRBJ2-1
size: once
D: TRBD1
DNA: TGTGCCAGCAGCCGAACCCCAGGGGGCCTGGGGAATGAGCAGTTCTTC
CDR3: CASSRTPGGLGNEQFF

V: TRBV6-1
J: TRBJ1-1
size: many
D: .
DNA: TGTGCCAGCAGCCTGACAGAGAACACTGAAGCTTTCTTT
CDR3: CASSLTENTEAFF

V: TRBV3-1
J: TRBJ2-1
size: many
D: .
DNA: TGTGCCAGCAGCCAAGATCGGGGCGGGGACTACAATGAGCAGTTCTTC
CDR3: CASSQDRGGDYNEQFF

V: TRBV7-8
J: TRBJ2-3
size: many
D: .
DNA: TGTGCCAGCAGCTTAGCCCTGAGCAGGGCCAGCACAGATACGCAGTATTTT
CDR3: CASSLALSRASTDTQYF

V: TRBV2
J: TRBJ2-3
size: many
D: .
DNA: TGTGCCAGCAGTCCCACGTCGCTAGAGGATACGCAGTATTTT
CDR3: CASSPTSLEDTQYF

V: TRBV5-1
J: TRBJ2-7
size: many
D: TRBD2
DNA: TGCGCCAGCAGCGGCGCACTAGCGGGGGAGTACGAGCAGTACTTC
CDR3: CASSGALAGEYEQYF

V: TRBV20-1
J: TRBJ2-1
size: many
D: TRBD2
DNA: TGCAGTGCTAGAGATTGGCGGTCGGGCGGGGGGGCCGTCAATGAGCAGTTCTTC
CDR3: CSARDWRSGGGAVNEQFF

V: TRBV19
J: TRBJ2-2
size: many
D: .
DNA: TGTGCCAGTAGTACCCAGGGGATCACCGGGGAGCTGTTTTTT
CDR3: CASSTQGITGELFF

V: TRBV18
J: TRBJ2-1
size: many
D: .
DNA: TGTGCCAGCTCACCAGCCGCGGGGTATTACAATGAGCAGTTCTTC
CDR3: CASSPAAGYYNEQFF

V: TRBV12-3/TRBV12-4
J: TRBJ1-2
size: many
D: TRBD1
DNA: TGTGCCAGCAGTCTGGGACAGAATGGCTACACCTTC
CDR3: CASSLGQNGYTF

V: TRBV6-6
J: TRBJ2-1
size: many
D: .
DNA: TGTGCCAGCAGTTACGGTGTAGTTGAGCAGTTCTTC
CDR3: CASSYGVVEQFF

V: TRBV29-1
J: TRBJ1-2
size: .
D: .
DNA: TGCAGCGTTGGGACACCGACTAACTATGGCTACACCTTC
CDR3: CSVGTPTNYGYTF

V: TRBV6-1
J: TRBJ2-3
size: .
D: .
DNA: TGTGCCAGCACCTTAAGTGGCAGCACAGATACGCAGTATTTT
CDR3: CASTLSGSTDTQYF

V: TRBV27
J: TRBJ2-3
size: few
D: TRBD2
DNA: TGTGCCAGCCAGGCGGGCGGGGGGGCAGATACGCAGTATTTT
CDR3: CASQAGGGADTQYF

V: TRBV7-8
J: TRBJ1-3
size: .
D: .
DNA: TGTGCCAGCAGCTTAGCGGGGGTTGGAAACACCATATATTTT
CDR3: CASSLAGVGNTIYF

V: TRBV5-1
J: TRBJ2-5
size: many
D: TRBD2
DNA: TGCGCCAGCGGCTCTAGCGGGGGAAACCAAGAGACCCAGTACTTC
CDR3: CASGSSGGNQETQYF

V: TRBV28
J: TRBJ1-2
size: .
D: .
DNA: TGTGCCAGCAGTAGATCAGGGAGGGACTACACCTTC
CDR3: CASSRSGRDYTF

V: TRBV10-3
J: TRBJ2-2
size: few
D: TRBD1
DNA: TGTGCCATCAGTGAACTGACAGGGCCAACCGGGGAGCTGTTTTTT
CDR3: CAISELTGPTGELFF

V: TRBV6-2/TRBV6-3
J: TRBJ2-1
size: .
D: TRBD2
DNA: TGTGCCAGCAGTTACTCGGGTAGCGGGGGGAGGAGCACCGGGGCAGACTCCTACAATGAGCAGTTCTTC
CDR3: CASSYSGSGGRSTGADSYNEQFF

V: TRBV4-1
J: TRBJ1-1
size: many
D: TRBD1
DNA: TGCGCCAGCAGCCAACCGGACAGGTTGAGCACTGAAGCTTTCTTT
CDR3: CASSQPDRLSTEAFF

V: TRBV7-2
J: TRBJ2-3
size: many
D: TRBD2
DNA: TGTGCCAGCAGCTCGGCTAGCGGGGGTTTGGCAGATACGCAGTATTTT
CDR3: CASSSASGGLADTQYF

V: TRBV11-2
J: TRBJ2-1
size: .
D: TRBD2
DNA: TGTGCCAGCAGCTTAGAGCGGGGGGGATACAATGAGCAGTTCTTC
CDR3: CASSLERGGYNEQFF

V: TRBV24-1
J: TRBJ2-5
size: .
D: TRBD1
DNA: TGTGCCACCAGTGAATCCGGGACAGGGAGCTCCCGAGAGACCCAGTACTTC
CDR3: CATSESGTGSSRETQYF

V: TRBV9
J: TRBJ1-5
size: many
D: .
DNA: TGTGCCAGCAGCGTAGACGTCGGTCAGCCCCAGCATTTT
CDR3: CASSVDVGQPQHF

V: TRBV15
J: TRBJ1-5
size: .
D: .
DNA: TGTGCCACCAGCAGATCTCCGGGGGCTCTGCCCCAGCATTTT
CDR3: CATSRSPGALPQHF

V: TRBV11-2
J: TRBJ2-1
size: many
D: .
DNA: TGTGCCAGCACCAAAAACCGGGACTCCTCCTACAATGAGCAGTTCTTC
CDR3: CASTKNRDSSYNEQFF

V: TRBV3-1
J: TRBJ2-7
size: few
D: .
DNA: TGTGCCAGCAGCCAAGATGGGCGTCAGGGAGCCTACGAGCAGTACTTC
CDR3: CASSQDGRQGAYEQYF

V: TRBV9
J: TRBJ1-1
size: few
D: .
DNA: TGTGCCAGCAGCGTAGGATCACTTATGAACACTGAAGCTTTCTTT
CDR3: CASSVGSLMNTEAFF

V: TRBV11-2
J: TRBJ2-7
size: many
D: TRBD2
DNA: TGTGCCAGCAGCTTAGAGACTCTAGCGGGGTCCTACGAGCAGTACTTC
CDR3: CASSLETLAGSYEQYF

V: TRBV6-8
J: TRBJ1-4
size: .
D: TRBD1
DNA: TGTGCCAGCAGCCGCCGAGGGACAGCAACTAATGAAAAACTGTTTTTT
CDR3: CASSRRGTATNEKLFF

V: TRBV2
J: TRBJ2-7
size: many
D: TRBD2
DNA: TGTGCCAGCAGTCCCCTAGCGGGGGGTTACGAGCAGTACTTC
CDR3: CASSPLAGGYEQYF

V: TRBV9
J: TRBJ2-3
size: .
D: .
DNA: TGTGCCAGCAGCGCTCCGGGGGGCCAGGTTACAGATACGCAGTATTTT
CDR3: CASSAPGGQVTDTQYF

V: TRBV7-8
J: TRBJ2-2
size: many
D: TRBD2
DNA: TGTGCCAGCAGCTTAAGGGCTAGCGGGGGTTCTAACACCGGGGAGCTGTTTTTT
CDR3: CASSLRASGGSNTGELFF

V: TRBV11-2
J: TRBJ2-2
size: .
D: TRBD2
DNA: TGTGCCAGCAGCGACGGACTAGCGCCTCTAGGGGAGCTGTTTTTT
CDR3: CASSDGLAPLGELFF

V: TRBV6-5
J: TRBJ1-2
size: many
D: TRBD1
DNA: TGTGCCAGCAGTACCGGGACAGGAACCTATGGCTACACCTTC
CDR3: CASSTGTGTYGYTF

V: TRBV29-1
J: TRBJ2-1
size: many
D: .
DNA: TGCAGCTTCGTAAGAGGGGCCGGCAATGAGCAGTTCTTC
CDR3: CSFVRGAGNEQFF

V: TRBV11-2
J: TRBJ1-2
size: many
D: .
DNA: TGTGCCAGCAGCGCGGACACCGCCTCCTATGGCTACACCTTC
CDR3: CASSADTASYGYTF

V: TRBV19
J: TRBJ1-4
size: many
D: TRBD1
DNA: TGTGCCAGTAGTCCAGAAGGACAGGGAGGGAATGAAAAACTGTTTTTT
CDR3: CASSPEGQGGNEKLFF

V: TRBV20-1
J: TRBJ2-3
size: many
D: TRBD2
DNA: TGCAGTGCTAGAGATCCTAGCGGGGTCGCAGATACGCAGTATTTT
CDR3: CSARDPSGVADTQYF

V: TRBV27
J: TRBJ2-1
size: many
D: .
DNA: TGTGCCAGCAGCCTCGCCGATAGCTCCTACAATGAGCAGTTCTTC
CDR3: CASSLADSSYNEQFF

V: TRBV4-1
J: TRBJ1-2
size: many
D: .
DNA: TGCGCCAGCAGCCAAGATAACGATGGCTACACCTTC
CDR3: CASSQDNDGYTF

V: TRBV10-3
J: TRBJ2-3
size: many
D: .
DNA: TGTGCCATCAGTGCGAGTGGTACGCAGTATTTT
CDR3: CAISASGTQYF

V: TRBV5-1
J: TRBJ2-1
size: many
D: .
DNA: TGCGCCAGCAGCTCCCTAGCGCAGGGAAAAAATGAGCAGTTCTTC
CDR3: CASSSLAQGKNEQFF